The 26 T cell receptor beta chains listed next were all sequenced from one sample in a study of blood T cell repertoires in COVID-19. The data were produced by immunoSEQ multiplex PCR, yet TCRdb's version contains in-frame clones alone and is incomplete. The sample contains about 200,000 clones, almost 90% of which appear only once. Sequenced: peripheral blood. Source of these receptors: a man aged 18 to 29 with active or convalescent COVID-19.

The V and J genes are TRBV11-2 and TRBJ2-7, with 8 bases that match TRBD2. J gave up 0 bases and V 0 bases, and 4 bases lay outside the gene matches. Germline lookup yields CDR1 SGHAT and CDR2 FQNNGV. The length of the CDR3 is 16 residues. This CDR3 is CASSLDLAGGSYEQYF. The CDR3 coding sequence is TGTGCCAGCAGCTTAGATTTGGCGGGAGGCTCCTACGAGCAGTACTTC.

Written as DNA, the CDR3 is TGTGCCAGCAGTTCCGCGGGGGGACAGGGGGTTTATGGCTACACCTTC. This gives the protein CASSSAGGQGVYGYTF. The chain couples TRBV27 to TRBJ1-2, with 11 nucleotides matching TRBD1. The germline V gene has CDR1 MNHEY and CDR2 SMNVEV (reference sequence). This CDR3 is 16 amino acids long. With V trimmed by 4 bases and J by 5 bases, 9 bases remained unmatched.

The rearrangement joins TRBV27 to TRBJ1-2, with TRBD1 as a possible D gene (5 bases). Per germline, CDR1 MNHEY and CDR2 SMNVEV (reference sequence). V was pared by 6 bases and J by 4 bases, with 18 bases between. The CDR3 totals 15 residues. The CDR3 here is CASSEEEGPIYGYTF. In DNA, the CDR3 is TGTGCCAGCAGCGAGGAGGAGGGACCCATCTATGGCTACACCTTC.

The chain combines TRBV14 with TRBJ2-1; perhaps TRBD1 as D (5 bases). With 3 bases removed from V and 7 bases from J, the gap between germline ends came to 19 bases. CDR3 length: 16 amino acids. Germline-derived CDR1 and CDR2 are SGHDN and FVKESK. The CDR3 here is CASSQFLSGAGNEQFF. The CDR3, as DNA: TGTGCCAGCAGCCAGTTTTTGTCTGGGGCTGGGAATGAGCAGTTCTTC.

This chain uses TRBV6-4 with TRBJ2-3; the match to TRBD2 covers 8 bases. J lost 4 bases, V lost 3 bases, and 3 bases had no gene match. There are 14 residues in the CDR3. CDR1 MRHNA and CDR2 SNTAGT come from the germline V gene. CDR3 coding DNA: TGTGCCAGCAGTGAGCGGGAGGAGTCAGATACGCAGTATTTT. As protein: CASSEREESDTQYF.

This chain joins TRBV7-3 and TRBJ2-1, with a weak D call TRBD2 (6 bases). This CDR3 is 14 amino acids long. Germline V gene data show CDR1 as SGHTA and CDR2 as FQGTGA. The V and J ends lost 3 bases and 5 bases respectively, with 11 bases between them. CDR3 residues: CASSLGGANNEQFF. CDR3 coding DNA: TGTGCCAGCAGCTTGGGAGGTGCTAACAATGAGCAGTTCTTC.

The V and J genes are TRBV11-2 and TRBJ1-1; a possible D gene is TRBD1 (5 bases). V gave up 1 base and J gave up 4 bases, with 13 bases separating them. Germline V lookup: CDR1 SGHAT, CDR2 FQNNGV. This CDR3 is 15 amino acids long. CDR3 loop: CASSLVGGTGTEAFF. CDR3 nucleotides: TGTGCCAGCAGCTTAGTGGGGGGGACCGGCACTGAAGCTTTCTTT.

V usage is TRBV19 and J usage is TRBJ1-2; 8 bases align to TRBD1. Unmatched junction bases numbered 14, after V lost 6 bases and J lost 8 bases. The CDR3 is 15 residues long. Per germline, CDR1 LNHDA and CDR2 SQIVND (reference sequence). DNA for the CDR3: TGTGCCAGTAGCCTAGGGCCGGACAGGGCTGGAGGCTACACCTTC. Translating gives CASSLGPDRAGGYTF.

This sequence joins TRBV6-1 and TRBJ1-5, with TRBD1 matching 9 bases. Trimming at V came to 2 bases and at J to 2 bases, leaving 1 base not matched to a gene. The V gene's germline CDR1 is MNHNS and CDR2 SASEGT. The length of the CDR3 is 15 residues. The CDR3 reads CASSEWDRGNQPQHF. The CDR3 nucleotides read TGTGCCAGCAGTGAATGGGACAGGGGCAATCAGCCCCAGCATTTT.

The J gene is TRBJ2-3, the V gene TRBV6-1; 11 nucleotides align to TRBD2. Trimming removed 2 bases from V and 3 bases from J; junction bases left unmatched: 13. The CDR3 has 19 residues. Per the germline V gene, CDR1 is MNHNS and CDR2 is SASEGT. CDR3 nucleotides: TGTGCCAGCAGTGAATTTATTGGTCGTACTAGCGGGAGAACAGATACGCAGTATTTT. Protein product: CASSEFIGRTSGRTDTQYF.

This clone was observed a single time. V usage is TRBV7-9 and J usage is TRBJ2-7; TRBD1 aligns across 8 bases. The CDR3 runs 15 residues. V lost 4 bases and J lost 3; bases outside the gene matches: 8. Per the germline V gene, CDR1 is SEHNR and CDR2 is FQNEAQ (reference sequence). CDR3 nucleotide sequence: TGTGCCAGCAGCTCCACTGGACAGGGTAACTACGAGCAGTACTTC. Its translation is CASSSTGQGNYEQYF.

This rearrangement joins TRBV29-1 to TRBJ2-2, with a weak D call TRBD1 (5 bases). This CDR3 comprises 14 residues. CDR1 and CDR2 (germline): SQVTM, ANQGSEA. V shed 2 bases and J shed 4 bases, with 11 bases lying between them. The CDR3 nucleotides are TGCAGCGTTGAACCAGGGCCGGGCACCGGGGAGCTGTTTTTT. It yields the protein CSVEPGPGTGELFF.

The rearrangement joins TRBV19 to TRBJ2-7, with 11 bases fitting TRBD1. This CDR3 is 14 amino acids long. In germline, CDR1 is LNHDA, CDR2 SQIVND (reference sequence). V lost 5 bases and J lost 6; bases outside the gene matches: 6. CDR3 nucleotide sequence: TGTGCCAGTAGTTCTGGGACAGGGGGTTTCGAGCAGTACTTC. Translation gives CASSSGTGGFEQYF.

The CDR3 here is CASSVEQGYTEAFF. The CDR3 bases are TGCGCCAGCAGTGTTGAACAGGGGTACACTGAAGCTTTCTTT. This chain joins TRBV10-2 and TRBJ1-1; TRBD1 matches at 7 bases. This CDR3 contains 14 residues. CDR1 and CDR2 from the germline V gene are WSHSY and SAAADI. V trimming: 4 bases; J trimming: 3 bases; junction bases outside the gene matches: 5.

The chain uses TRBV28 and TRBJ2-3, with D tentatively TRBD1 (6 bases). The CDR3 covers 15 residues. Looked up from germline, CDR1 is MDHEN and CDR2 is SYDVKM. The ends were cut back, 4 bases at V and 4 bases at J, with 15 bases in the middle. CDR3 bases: TGTGCCAGCAGTTACCAGACAGGAGGCCCAGATACGCAGTATTTT. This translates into CASSYQTGGPDTQYF.

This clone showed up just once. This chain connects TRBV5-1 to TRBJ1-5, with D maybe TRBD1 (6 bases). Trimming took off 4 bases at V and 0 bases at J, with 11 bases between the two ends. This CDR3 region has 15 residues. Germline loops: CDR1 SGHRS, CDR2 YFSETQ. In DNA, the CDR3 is TGCGCCAGCAGCCCAGGGGTGAATAGCAATCAGCCCCAGCATTTT. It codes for CASSPGVNSNQPQHF. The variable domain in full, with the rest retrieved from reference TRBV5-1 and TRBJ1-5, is KAGVTQTPRYLIKTRGQQVTLSCSPISGHRSVSWYQQTPGQGLQFLFEYFSETQRNKGNFPGRFSGRQFSNSRSEMNVSTLELGDSALYLCASSPGVNSNQPQHFGDGTRLSIL.

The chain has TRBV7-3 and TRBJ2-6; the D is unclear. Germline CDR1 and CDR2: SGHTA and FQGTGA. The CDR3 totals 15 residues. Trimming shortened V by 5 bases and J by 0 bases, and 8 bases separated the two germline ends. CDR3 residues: CASSPVLSGANVLTF. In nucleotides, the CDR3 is TGTGCCAGCAGCCCAGTCCTCTCTGGGGCCAACGTCCTGACTTTC.

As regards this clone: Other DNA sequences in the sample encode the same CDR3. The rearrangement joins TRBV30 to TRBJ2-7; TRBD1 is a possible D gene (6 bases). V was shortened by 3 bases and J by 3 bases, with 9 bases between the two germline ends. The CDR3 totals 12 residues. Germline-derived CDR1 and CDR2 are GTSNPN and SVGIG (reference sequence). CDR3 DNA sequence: TGTGCCTGGAGCGTACAGGGCTACGAGCAGTACTTC. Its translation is CAWSVQGYEQYF.

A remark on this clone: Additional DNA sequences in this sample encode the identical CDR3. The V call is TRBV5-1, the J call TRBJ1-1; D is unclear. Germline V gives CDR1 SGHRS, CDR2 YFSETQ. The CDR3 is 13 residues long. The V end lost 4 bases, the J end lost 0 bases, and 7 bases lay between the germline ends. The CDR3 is CASSLTVNTEAFF. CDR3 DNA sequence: TGCGCCAGCAGCCTTACAGTGAACACTGAAGCTTTCTTT. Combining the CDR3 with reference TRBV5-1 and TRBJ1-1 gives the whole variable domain KAGVTQTPRYLIKTRGQQVTLSCSPISGHRSVSWYQQTPGQGLQFLFEYFSETQRNKGNFPGRFSGRQFSNSRSEMNVSTLELGDSALYLCASSLTVNTEAFFGQGTRLTVV.

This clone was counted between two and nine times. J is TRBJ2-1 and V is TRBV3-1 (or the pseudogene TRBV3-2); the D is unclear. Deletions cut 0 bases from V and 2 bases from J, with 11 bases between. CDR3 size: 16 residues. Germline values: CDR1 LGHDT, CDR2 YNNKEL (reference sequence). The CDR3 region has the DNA TGTGCCAGCAGCCAAGAACCAGGTCTGCCCTACAATGAGCAGTTCTTC. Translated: CASSQEPGLPYNEQFF.

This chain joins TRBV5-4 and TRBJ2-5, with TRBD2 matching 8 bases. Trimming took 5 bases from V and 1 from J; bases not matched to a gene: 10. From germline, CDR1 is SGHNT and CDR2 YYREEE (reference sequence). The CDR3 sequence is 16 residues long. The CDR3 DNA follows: TGTGCCAGCAGTAAAAATAGCGGGACGGGCCAAGAGACCCAGTACTTC. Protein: CASSKNSGTGQETQYF.

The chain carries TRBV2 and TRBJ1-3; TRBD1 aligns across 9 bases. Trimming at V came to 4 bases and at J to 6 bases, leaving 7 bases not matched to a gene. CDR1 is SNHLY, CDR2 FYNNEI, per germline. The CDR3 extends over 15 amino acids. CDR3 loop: CASSVNTGGLNTIYF. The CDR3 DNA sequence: TGTGCCAGCAGTGTAAACACAGGGGGCCTAAACACCATATATTTT.

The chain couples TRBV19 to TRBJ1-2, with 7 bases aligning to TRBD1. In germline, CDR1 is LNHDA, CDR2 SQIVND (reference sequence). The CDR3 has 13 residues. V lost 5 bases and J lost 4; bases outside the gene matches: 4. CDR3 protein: CASSLRQGYGYTF. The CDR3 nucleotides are TGTGCCAGTAGTCTACGACAGGGCTATGGCTACACCTTC.

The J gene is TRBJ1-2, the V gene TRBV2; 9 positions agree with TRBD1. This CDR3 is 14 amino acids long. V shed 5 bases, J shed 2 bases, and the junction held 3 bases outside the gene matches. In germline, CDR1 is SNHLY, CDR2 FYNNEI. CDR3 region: CASSPGTGNYGYTF. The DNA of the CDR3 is TGTGCCAGCAGTCCCGGGACAGGGAACTATGGCTACACCTTC.

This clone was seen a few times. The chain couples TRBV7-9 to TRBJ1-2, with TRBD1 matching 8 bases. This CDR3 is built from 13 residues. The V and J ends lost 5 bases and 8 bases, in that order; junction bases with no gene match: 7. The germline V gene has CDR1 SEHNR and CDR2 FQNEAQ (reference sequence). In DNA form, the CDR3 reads TGTGCCAGCAGCACCGGACAGGGAATCGGCTACACCTTC. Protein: CASSTGQGIGYTF.

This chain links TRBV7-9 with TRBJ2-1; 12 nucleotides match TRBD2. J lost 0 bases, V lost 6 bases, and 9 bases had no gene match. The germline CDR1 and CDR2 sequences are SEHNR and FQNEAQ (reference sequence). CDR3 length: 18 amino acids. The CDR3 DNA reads TGTGCCAGCAGGACTAGCGGGAGTACGGGCGGCTCCTACAATGAGCAGTTCTTC. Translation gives CASRTSGSTGGSYNEQFF.